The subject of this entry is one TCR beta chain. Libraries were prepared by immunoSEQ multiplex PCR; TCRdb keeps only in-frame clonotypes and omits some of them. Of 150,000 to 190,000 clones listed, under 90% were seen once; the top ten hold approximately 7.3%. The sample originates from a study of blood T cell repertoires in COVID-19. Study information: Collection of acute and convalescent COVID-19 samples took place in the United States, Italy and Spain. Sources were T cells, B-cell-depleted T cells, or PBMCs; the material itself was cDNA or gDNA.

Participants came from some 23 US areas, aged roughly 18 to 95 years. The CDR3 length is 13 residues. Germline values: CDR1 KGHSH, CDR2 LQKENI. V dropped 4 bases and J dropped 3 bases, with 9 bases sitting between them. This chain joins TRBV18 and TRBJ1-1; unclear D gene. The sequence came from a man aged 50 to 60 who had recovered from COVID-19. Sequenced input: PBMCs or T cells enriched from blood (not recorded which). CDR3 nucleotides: TGTGCCAGCTCACGGAACGGGGACACTGAAGCTTTCTTT. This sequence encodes CASSRNGDTEAFF.